The next 32 T cell receptor beta chains were all read from a single sample in a study of T cell repertoires in cytomegalovirus infection. TCRdb re-derived calls from the reads in MiXCR, one entry per CDR3 protein. The table has 210,000 or so distinct CDR3 sequences, 6.5% seen once. Sequencing used PBMCs. Receptors were obtained from a human donor in good health (CMV status not recorded). Some clones in this sample may be carry-over from other donors' samples.

This clonotype occurred many times. The genes are TRBV5-1 and TRBJ2-5; D possibly corresponds to TRBD2 (5 bases). The CDR3 loop spans 15 amino acids. Germline V lookup: CDR1 SGHRS, CDR2 YFSETQ. V shed 4 bases and J shed 5 bases, with 18 bases lying between them. The CDR3 reads CASSGAGNWRETQYF. The CDR3 DNA is TGCGCCAGCAGCGGAGCCGGGAATTGGAGGGAGACCCAGTACTTC.

In this sample, this clonotype turned up many times. This rearrangement joins TRBV27 to TRBJ1-4; D may be TRBD1 (5 bases). Germline V CDR1 and CDR2: MNHEY, SMNVEV (reference sequence). The V end was cut by 6 bases, the J end by 4 bases, with 18 bases between. The CDR3 sequence is 16 residues long. CDR3 DNA sequence: TGTGCCAGCAGCAACCAAACCAGGGCGATTAATGAAAAACTGTTTTTT. It encodes CASSNQTRAINEKLFF.

This clonotype was recorded many times. The chain combines TRBV6-1 with TRBJ2-7; TRBD1 agrees at 7 bases. V gave up 5 bases and J gave up 0 bases; unmatched junction bases: 7. The CDR3 sequence is 15 residues long. Germline values: CDR1 MNHNS, CDR2 SASEGT. Here the CDR3 reads CASSTGTVLSYEQYF. Written as DNA, the CDR3 is TGTGCCAGCAGTACGGGGACAGTCCTCTCCTACGAGCAGTACTTC.

This clonotype appeared many times. The chain carries TRBV25-1 and TRBJ2-1, with TRBD1 matching over 7 bases. The V gene's germline CDR1 is MGHDK and CDR2 SYGVNS. This CDR3 has 16 amino acids. V lost 4 bases, J lost 3 bases, and 9 bases stayed unmatched. CDR3 nucleotides: TGTGCCAGCAGTGTCCGGCAGGGGGTTGGCTACAATGAGCAGTTCTTC. This encodes CASSVRQGVGYNEQFF.

This clonotype was found many times. The rearrangement uses TRBV20-1 and TRBJ1-5; TRBD1 is a possible D gene (5 bases). In germline, CDR1 is DFQATT, CDR2 SNEGSKA (reference sequence). V was trimmed by 5 bases and J by 6 bases, leaving 8 bases between them. The length of the CDR3 is 11 residues. For the CDR3, the DNA is TGCAGTGCTGGGGGGGGTCAGCCCCAGCATTTT. Its translation is CSAGGGQPQHF.

This clonotype was detected ten times or more. The CDR3 sequence is CASSSAGGLNTGELFF. The CDR3 DNA follows: TGTGCCAGCAGTTCCGCGGGGGGGCTTAACACCGGGGAGCTGTTTTTT. J is TRBJ2-2 and V is TRBV6-5, with 9 bases aligning to TRBD2. The length of the CDR3 is 16 residues. With 4 bases clipped from V and 2 bases from J, the junction kept 5 bases outside the gene matches. Germline V gene data show CDR1 as MNHEY and CDR2 as SVGAGI.

This clonotype occurred many times. V gene TRBV14 combines with J gene TRBJ2-3; 11 bases are shared with TRBD2. The length of the CDR3 is 15 residues. The germline V gene has CDR1 SGHDN and CDR2 FVKESK. The V segment lost 6 bases and the J segment 2 bases; nucleotides outside the gene matches: 4. The CDR3 here is CASSQLAGDTDTQYF. The CDR3 DNA follows: TGTGCCAGCAGTCAACTAGCGGGGGACACAGATACGCAGTATTTT.

This clonotype was counted at least ten times. The CDR3 DNA reads TGTGCCAGCAGCTTATCCTTATTTGGAAACACCATATATTTT. Translation: CASSLSLFGNTIYF. The rearrangement links TRBV7-2 to TRBJ1-3, with D unclear. The CDR3 spans 14 residues. Trimming took off 2 bases at V and 3 bases at J, with 8 bases between the two ends. Germline V lookup: CDR1 SGHTA, CDR2 FQGNSA.

A few counts support this clonotype. The gene calls are TRBV2 and TRBJ1-5; D uncertain. This CDR3 is 17 amino acids long. From germline, CDR1 is SNHLY and CDR2 FYNNEI. The germline V and J ends were trimmed by 5 bases and 0 bases, with 17 bases remaining between them. The CDR3 here is CASSLGSVSYSNQPQHF. Written as DNA, the CDR3 is TGTGCCAGCAGTTTAGGGAGCGTCAGCTATAGCAATCAGCCCCAGCATTTT.

This clonotype was seen ten or more times. The chain is built from TRBV7-2 and TRBJ1-1; D is uncertain. The CDR3 is made up of 13 amino acids. Germline V lookup: CDR1 SGHTA, CDR2 FQGNSA. The V gene lost 5 bases and the J gene lost 4 bases, with 11 bases spanning the gap. CDR3 in amino acids: CASSLIGSTEAFF. The CDR3 nucleotides are TGTGCCAGCAGCCTGATAGGGAGCACTGAAGCTTTCTTT. Looking up the rest from reference TRBV7-2 and TRBJ1-1 gives the full variable domain: GAGVSQSPSNKVTEKGKDVELRCDPISGHTALYWYRQSLGQGLEFLIYFQGNSAPDKSGLPSDRFSAERTGGSVSTLTIQRTQQEDSAVYLCASSLIGSTEAFFGQGTRLTVV.

At least ten counts were recorded for this clonotype. The rearrangement joins TRBV28 to TRBJ1-5, with TRBD1 matching over 8 bases. The CDR3 is 16 residues long. Per the germline V gene, CDR1 is MDHEN and CDR2 is SYDVKM. V was clipped by 4 bases and J by 2 bases; unmatched bases: 7. Here the CDR3 reads CASSSPGGFGNQPQHF. CDR3 DNA: TGTGCCAGCAGTTCCCCAGGGGGCTTCGGCAATCAGCCCCAGCATTTT.

This clonotype came up many times. The genes are TRBV29-1 and TRBJ2-5, with D possibly being TRBD1 or TRBD2 (5 bases each). There are 14 residues in the CDR3. Trimming removed 8 bases from V and 5 bases from J, with 21 bases in between. The germline CDR1 and CDR2 sequences are SQVTM and ANQGSEA. CDR3: CSSRTPGMGETQYF. CDR3 nucleotides: TGCAGCTCACGGACTCCAGGGATGGGGGAGACCCAGTACTTC.

This clonotype was recorded many times. V is TRBV7-2 and J is TRBJ1-1; D is uncertain. The CDR3 consists of 12 residues. Germline CDR1 is SGHTA and CDR2 is FQGNSA. V was cut by 1 base and J by 11 bases, with 11 bases left in between. The CDR3 region is CASSLVESRAFF. Written as DNA, the CDR3 is TGTGCCAGCAGCTTAGTGGAGTCAAGGGCTTTCTTT.

This clonotype was seen at least ten times. CDR3 nucleotide sequence: TGTGCCAGCAGTTCCCGGGACAGGTTTTATGGCTACACCTTC. This sequence encodes CASSSRDRFYGYTF. The gene calls are TRBV12-3 or TRBV12-4 and TRBJ1-2; 8 bases map to TRBD1. This CDR3 region has 14 residues. The ends lost 4 bases at V and 5 bases at J; junction bases unmatched: 6.

This clonotype was detected many times. The rearrangement uses TRBV7-9 and TRBJ2-7; either TRBD1 or TRBD2 may supply D (5 bases each). Trimming stripped 1 base from V and 6 bases from J, with 7 bases between. Germline V gene data show CDR1 as SEHNR and CDR2 as FQNEAQ (reference sequence). The CDR3 runs 12 residues. The CDR3 sequence: CASSLEGSEQYF. CDR3 DNA sequence: TGTGCCAGCAGCTTAGAGGGGAGCGAGCAGTACTTC.

This clonotype occurred many times. This CDR3 reads CASSYPIGQAGEAFF. In nucleotides, the CDR3 is TGTGCCAGCAGTTACCCTATCGGACAGGCGGGCGAAGCTTTCTTT. J is TRBJ1-1 and V is TRBV6-6; 7 bases are a match to TRBD1. The CDR3 extends over 15 amino acids. The V segment lost 2 bases and the J segment 8 bases; nucleotides outside the gene matches: 11. CDR1 is MNHNY, CDR2 SVGAGI, per germline (reference sequence).

Ten or more counts support this clonotype. V and J are TRBV7-9 and TRBJ1-6; D is ambiguous. The CDR3 has 13 amino acids. Trimming cost V 2 bases and J 9 bases, with 8 bases left between them. The germline CDR1 and CDR2 sequences are SEHNR and FQNEAQ (reference sequence). DNA for the CDR3: TGTGCCAGCAGCTTATGGGCCGCTTCACCCCTCCACTTT. The encoded protein is CASSLWAASPLHF.

Notes on this clonotype: A much larger clone sits a single nucleotide away, making a read error possible. The chain has TRBV5-5 and TRBJ2-7, with D uncertain. The CDR3 has 10 amino acids. Germline lookup yields CDR1 SGHKS and CDR2 YYEKEE (reference sequence). V was pared by 2 bases and J by 12 bases, with 9 bases between. CDR3 residues: CASSFEYRYF. The CDR3 nucleotides are TGTGCCAGCAGCTTCGAATATCGGTACTTC.

This clonotype was counted at least ten times. CDR3 in DNA: TGTGCCTGGCAGTTCCGACAAAACACTGAAGCTTTCTTT. Protein product: CAWQFRQNTEAFF. The chain employs TRBV30 and TRBJ1-1; no firm D call. V was cut by 5 bases and J by 2 bases, with 12 bases left in between. Germline V CDR1 and CDR2: GTSNPN, SVGIG (reference sequence). The CDR3 is made up of 13 amino acids.

This clonotype was picked up many times. The chain uses TRBV20-1 and TRBJ2-2; D perhaps matches TRBD1 (5 bases). CDR3 length: 12 residues. In germline, CDR1 is DFQATT, CDR2 SNEGSKA (reference sequence). Trimming left V 4 bases short and J 7 bases short, with 10 bases between. This CDR3 reads CSATGPVGELFF. The CDR3 DNA sequence: TGCAGTGCTACAGGGCCAGTCGGGGAGCTGTTTTTT.

This clonotype was detected ten times or more. This chain joins TRBV29-1 and TRBJ2-1, with a tentative D call TRBD2 (5 bases). The CDR3 covers 14 residues. Trimming stripped 5 bases from V and 6 bases from J, with 17 bases between. Germline assignment: CDR1 SQVTM and CDR2 ANQGSEA. CDR3 nucleotide sequence: TGCAGCGTTATTATCCAGGAGGCCGTCAATGAGCAGTTCTTC. Its translation is CSVIIQEAVNEQFF.

This clonotype was detected ten times or more. The chain uses TRBV7-8 and TRBJ1-5, with 10 bases aligning to TRBD1. V gave up 2 bases and J gave up 7 bases; unmatched junction bases: 5. The CDR3 is 15 residues long. The germline CDR1 and CDR2 sequences are SGHVS and FQNEAQ. The CDR3 nucleotides read TGTGCCAGCAGCTTAACCGGGACAGGGGACCAGCCCCAGCATTTT. It specifies CASSLTGTGDQPQHF. Variable domain in full (rest from reference TRBV7-8 and TRBJ1-5): GAGVSQSPRYKVAKRGQDVALRCDPISGHVSLFWYQQALGQGPEFLTYFQNEAQLDKSGLPSDRFFAERPEGSVSTLKIQRTQQEDSAVYLCASSLTGTGDQPQHFGDGTRLSIL.

This clonotype has at least ten counts. This chain connects TRBV14 to TRBJ2-1, with 7 bases identical to TRBD2. V dropped 2 bases and J dropped 6; count of bases not matched to a gene: 13. CDR1 and CDR2 (germline): SGHDN, FVKESK. The CDR3 is 17 residues long. The DNA of the CDR3 is TGTGCCAGCAGCCAACTACTAGGGCGGGGGAGGGTCAATGAGCAGTTCTTC. It yields the protein CASSQLLGRGRVNEQFF.

V and J are TRBV30 and TRBJ1-1; possibly TRBD1 for D (5 bases). This CDR3 spans 14 amino acids. The germline gives CDR1 GTSNPN, CDR2 SVGIG (reference sequence). Trimming shortened V by 0 bases and J by 0 bases, and 8 bases separated the two germline ends. CDR3 coding DNA: TGTGCCTGGAGTGTACCGGACATGAACACTGAAGCTTTCTTT. Its translation is CAWSVPDMNTEAFF.

The V and J genes are TRBV6-6 and TRBJ1-5, with no clear D. V lost 4 bases, J lost 4 bases, and 8 bases lay in between. Germline V gene data show CDR1 as MNHNY and CDR2 as SVGAGI (reference sequence). The CDR3 is made up of 13 amino acids. DNA of the CDR3: TGTGCCAGCAGTTCGCTGGAAAATCAGCCCCAGCATTTT. This sequence encodes CASSSLENQPQHF.

There are a few counts of this clonotype. The J gene is TRBJ1-2, the V gene TRBV20-1, with 7 bases matching TRBD1. CDR1 is DFQATT and CDR2 is SNEGSKA in the germline V gene (reference sequence). This CDR3 has 14 amino acids. After removal of 4 bases from V and 0 bases from J, the junction contained 5 bases not matched to a gene. The CDR3 loop is CSATSTGANYGYTF. In DNA form, the CDR3 reads TGCAGTGCTACCTCTACAGGGGCTAACTATGGCTACACCTTC.

The V call is TRBV7-2, the J call TRBJ2-2, with 10 positions matching TRBD2. V lost 2 bases and J lost 7; bases outside the gene matches: 4. This CDR3 has 15 residues. CDR1 is SGHTA, CDR2 FQGNSA, per germline. The CDR3 DNA reads TGTGCCAGCAGCTTAAAGCGGGGGGGCCTCGGGGAGCTGTTTTTT. It codes for CASSLKRGGLGELFF.

This clonotype was seen ten or more times. The rearrangement uses TRBV7-6 and TRBJ1-5; D is unresolved. The V gene's germline CDR1 is SGHVS and CDR2 FNYEAQ. Trimming left V 6 bases short and J 5 bases short, with 11 bases between. CDR3 length equals 13 residues. In DNA form, the CDR3 reads TGTGCCAGCAGTAAGGACGGCGATCAGCCCCAGCATTTT. Translated, it gives CASSKDGDQPQHF.

Many counts were recorded for this clonotype. This chain connects TRBV12-3 or TRBV12-4 to TRBJ1-3, with D possibly being TRBD1 (5 bases). The CDR3 totals 16 residues. Trimming removed 6 bases at V and 2 bases at J, with 17 bases between. CDR3 coding DNA: TGTGCCAGCAGCAGGGCGGGCCCCACGACTGGAAACACCATATATTTT. Encoded protein: CASSRAGPTTGNTIYF.

This clonotype was seen a handful of times. The chain is built from TRBV7-9 and TRBJ1-4; D ambiguous. With 5 bases removed from V and 0 bases from J, the gap between germline ends came to 10 bases. Germline CDR1 and CDR2: SEHNR and FQNEAQ (reference sequence). This CDR3 spans 15 amino acids. The CDR3 nucleotides read TGTGCCAGCAGCGTTTTTTCTTCAACTAATGAAAAACTGTTTTTT. Residues: CASSVFSSTNEKLFF.

Comment on this clonotype: Given a much more abundant clone one base away, this may be a read error. The chain joins TRBV30 to TRBJ1-5; D is undetermined. CDR1 and CDR2 from the germline V gene are GTSNPN and SVGIG (reference sequence). The CDR3 length is 13 residues. V was trimmed by 5 bases and J by 4 bases, leaving 12 bases between them. The CDR3 loop is CAWVDGINQPQHF. The CDR3 coding sequence is TGTGCCTGGGTGGACGGGATAAATCAGCCCCAGCATTTT.

V and J are TRBV5-4 and TRBJ2-3; D unclear. Germline V lookup: CDR1 SGHNT, CDR2 YYREEE (reference sequence). CDR3 length: 15 residues. V was trimmed by 0 bases and J by 2 bases, leaving 10 bases between them. The CDR3 loop reads CASSLEGQTTDTQYF. Here the CDR3 DNA reads TGTGCCAGCAGCTTGGAAGGGCAGACCACAGATACGCAGTATTTT.